One and the same sample provided the 20 T cell receptor beta chains below, sequenced in a study of blood T cell repertoires in COVID-19. Assay: immunoSEQ multiplex PCR; the TCRdb copy retains only in-frame clones and omits some. The sample shows roughly 330,000 clones, roughly 90% of them seen only once. Sample: peripheral blood. All receptors come from a woman aged 50 to 60 with active or convalescent COVID-19.

The table lists this clone with a count of one. The CDR3 DNA sequence: TGTGCCAGCAGCCAAGAACAGGCTATCTACGAGCAGTACTTC. Amino acid sequence: CASSQEQAIYEQYF. The rearrangement uses TRBV4-2 and TRBJ2-7, with a possible D match to TRBD1 (5 bases). CDR3 length equals 14 residues. In germline, CDR1 is LGHNA, CDR2 YNFKEQ. With 0 bases removed from V and 3 bases from J, the gap between germline ends came to 9 bases.

V usage is TRBV5-1 and J usage is TRBJ1-1, with D unclear. The CDR3 has 16 residues. Germline CDR1 and CDR2: SGHRS and YFSETQ. Trimming removed 0 bases from V and 1 base from J, with 13 bases in between. The DNA of the CDR3 is TGCGCCAGCAGCTTGGCGGGAGGTCCGCCGAACACTGAAGCTTTCTTT. Translated, it gives CASSLAGGPPNTEAFF.

V usage is TRBV15 and J usage is TRBJ2-7; tentative D call: TRBD2 (6 bases). V lost 3 bases, J lost 9 bases, and 12 bases lay in between. This CDR3 has 12 residues. Germline V CDR1 and CDR2: LNHNV, YYDKDF (reference sequence). The CDR3 reads CATSSVSGRQYF. The CDR3 DNA follows: TGTGCCACCAGCAGCGTCTCCGGGAGGCAGTACTTC. The entire variable domain, with the rest obtained from reference TRBV15 and TRBJ2-7, is as follows: DAMVIQNPRYQVTQFGKPVTLSCSQTLNHNVMYWYQQKSSQAPKLLFHYYDKDFNNEADTPDNFQSRRPNTSFCFLDIRSPGLGDTAMYLCATSSVSGRQYFGPGTRLTVT.

The V and J genes are TRBV30 and TRBJ1-1; 7 positions agree with TRBD1. Unmatched junction bases numbered 3, after V lost 2 bases and J lost 0 bases. CDR1 and CDR2 (germline): GTSNPN, SVGIG (reference sequence). This CDR3 has 14 residues. The CDR3 loop is CAWSLDRLNTEAFF. For the CDR3, the DNA is TGTGCCTGGAGTTTGGACAGGCTGAACACTGAAGCTTTCTTT.

The chain carries TRBV7-3 and TRBJ2-3; 10 bases align to TRBD2. The V gene's germline CDR1 is SGHTA and CDR2 FQGTGA. V lost 5 bases, J lost 0 bases, and 14 bases stayed unmatched. The CDR3 is 19 residues long. The DNA of the CDR3 is TGTGCCAGCAGCCCGGGCTGGGCTAGCGGGGGCCGGAGCACAGATACGCAGTATTTT. Encoded protein: CASSPGWASGGRSTDTQYF.

The CDR3 bases are TGTGCCAGCAGCCCGGACAGTAGCAATCAGCCCCAGCATTTT. Its translation is CASSPDSSNQPQHF. J is TRBJ1-5 and V is TRBV5-6, with a possible D match to TRBD1 (6 bases). Germline loops: CDR1 SGHDT, CDR2 YYEEEE. The CDR3 sequence is 14 residues long. V was clipped by 4 bases and J by 0 bases, with 8 bases between them.

The chain uses TRBV9 and TRBJ1-1; the match to TRBD1 covers 8 bases. CDR1 is SGDLS, CDR2 YYNGEE, per germline. V shed 0 bases, J shed 9 bases, and the junction held 13 bases outside the gene matches. There are 16 residues in the CDR3. The CDR3 reads CASSVVTGDPTIQAFF. The CDR3 DNA is TGTGCCAGCAGCGTAGTGACAGGGGATCCCACCATTCAAGCTTTCTTT. Full variable domain (remainder filled in from reference TRBV9 and TRBJ1-1): DSGVTQTPKHLITATGQRVTLRCSPRSGDLSVYWYQQSLDQGLQFLIQYYNGEERAKGNILERFSAQQFPDLHSELNLSSLELGDSALYFCASSVVTGDPTIQAFFGQGTRLTVV.

The genes are TRBV6-5 and TRBJ2-7, with TRBD1 matching over 7 bases. V was clipped by 2 bases and J by 2 bases; unmatched bases: 3. Germline CDR1 and CDR2: MNHEY and SVGAGI. This CDR3 spans 14 amino acids. CDR3 DNA sequence: TGTGCCAGCAGTTACCGGGACAGTACCTACGAGCAGTACTTC. It codes for CASSYRDSTYEQYF.

The gene calls are TRBV5-1 and TRBJ1-6; 7 bases match TRBD1. CDR3 length: 18 amino acids. CDR1 is SGHRS, CDR2 YFSETQ, per germline. J was trimmed by 0 bases and V by 0 bases; bases with no gene match: 6. As DNA, the CDR3 is TGCGCCAGCAGCTTGGGTGAACAGGGGAGCTCCTATAATTCACCCCTCCACTTT. Amino acids: CASSLGEQGSSYNSPLHF.

This chain connects TRBV15 to TRBJ2-1; TRBD1 is a possible D gene (5 bases). The CDR3 sequence is 13 residues long. V was cut by 3 bases and J by 6 bases, with 9 bases left in between. Germline assignment: CDR1 LNHNV and CDR2 YYDKDF (reference sequence). The CDR3 is CATSRGHGNEQFF. CDR3 in DNA: TGTGCCACCAGCAGGGGGCACGGCAATGAGCAGTTCTTC.

As DNA, the CDR3 is TGTGCCATCTCCAGTCTTAATAACTATGGCTACACCTTC. This sequence encodes CAISSLNNYGYTF. The rearrangement uses TRBV10-3 and TRBJ1-2, with D uncertain. This CDR3 has 13 amino acids. Germline CDR1 and CDR2: ENHRY and SYGVKD. The germline V and J ends were trimmed by 8 bases and 1 base, with 11 bases remaining between them.

This chain joins TRBV29-1 and TRBJ1-2, with 12 bases matching TRBD1. Per the germline V gene, CDR1 is SQVTM and CDR2 is ANQGSEA. The ends lost 6 bases at V and 8 bases at J; junction bases unmatched: 7. The CDR3 totals 13 residues. The CDR3 is CSVLGTGGWGYTF. DNA for the CDR3: TGCAGCGTCTTAGGGACAGGGGGCTGGGGCTACACCTTC.

The V and J genes are TRBV7-9 and TRBJ1-2, with D unclear. The CDR3 runs 15 residues. CDR1 SEHNR and CDR2 FQNEAQ come from the germline V gene (reference sequence). V was trimmed by 4 bases and J by 1 base, leaving 13 bases between them. CDR3 sequence (DNA): TGTGCCAGCAGCTCACGTCCGCAGGATAACTATGGCTACACCTTC. The encoded protein is CASSSRPQDNYGYTF.

CDR3 DNA: TGTGCCAGCAGCCGGGGGGAGAGCTCCTACAATGAGCAGTTCTTC. It encodes CASSRGESSYNEQFF. The chain is built from TRBV4-2 and TRBJ2-1; possibly TRBD2 for D (6 bases). Trimming took 4 bases from V and 0 from J, leaving 10 bases between them. The CDR3 consists of 15 residues. The V gene's germline CDR1 is LGHNA and CDR2 YNFKEQ.

Worth noting for this clone: The identical CDR3 is also encoded by other nucleotide sequences in the sample. This sequence joins TRBV7-3 and TRBJ2-1; 7 bases line up with TRBD2. The germline V gene encodes CDR1 SGHTA and CDR2 FQGTGA. The CDR3 consists of 14 residues. Trimming took 1 base from V and 6 from J; bases not matched to a gene: 3. The CDR3 nucleotides read TGTGCCAGCAGCTTAAGTTCTAGCGGCAATGAGCAGTTCTTC. Translation: CASSLSSSGNEQFF.

The V call is TRBV3-1 (or the pseudogene TRBV3-2), the J call TRBJ2-3, with 15 nucleotides matching TRBD2. CDR1 LGHDT and CDR2 YNNKEL come from the germline V gene (reference sequence). The CDR3 is 21 amino acids. Trimming removed 5 bases from V and 0 bases from J; junction bases left unmatched: 15. The CDR3 reads CASSSSPGTSGRPYSTDTQYF. CDR3 in DNA: TGTGCCAGCAGCTCGAGTCCCGGGACTAGCGGGAGGCCCTATAGCACAGATACGCAGTATTTT.

The gene calls are TRBV9 and TRBJ2-3; 9 bases match TRBD2. CDR1 and CDR2 (germline): SGDLS, YYNGEE. The CDR3 is made up of 15 amino acids. The ends lost 1 base at V and 4 bases at J; junction bases unmatched: 4. The CDR3 nucleotides read TGTGCCAGCAGCGTACGCGGGGGGGCCCCAGATACGCAGTATTTT. This encodes CASSVRGGAPDTQYF.

The rearrangement uses TRBV12-3 or TRBV12-4 and TRBJ1-2; D possibly corresponds to TRBD1 (5 bases). V was trimmed by 7 bases and J by 2 bases, leaving 11 bases between them. This CDR3 comprises 13 residues. This CDR3 reads CASTPTENYGYTF. In nucleotides, the CDR3 is TGTGCCAGCACCCCGACAGAGAACTATGGCTACACCTTC.

The table lists this clone with a count of one. The genes are TRBV5-1 and TRBJ1-1; no firm D call. CDR1 and CDR2 from the germline V gene are SGHRS and YFSETQ. CDR3 size: 13 residues. Trimming removed 0 bases at V and 4 bases at J, with 7 bases between. The CDR3 loop reads CASSLVQPTEAFF. The CDR3 coding sequence is TGCGCCAGCAGCTTGGTACAACCCACTGAAGCTTTCTTT.

On this clone: Other DNA sequences within the sample encode an identical CDR3. J is TRBJ1-1 and V is TRBV2, with 8 bases matching TRBD1. The germline V gene has CDR1 SNHLY and CDR2 FYNNEI. The CDR3 is 14 residues long. After removal of 2 bases from V and 5 bases from J, the junction contained 4 bases not matched to a gene. CDR3 residues: CASSETGGRTEAFF. The CDR3 DNA follows: TGTGCCAGCAGTGAAACAGGGGGACGGACTGAAGCTTTCTTT. Complete variable domain (other parts from reference TRBV2 and TRBJ1-1): EPEVTQTPSHQVTQMGQEVILRCVPISNHLYFYWYRQILGQKVEFLVSFYNNEISEKSEIFDDQFSVERPDGSNFTLKIRSTKLEDSAMYFCASSETGGRTEAFFGQGTRLTVV.